This TCR beta chain appears in the sequencing data of a study of T cell responses to AZD1222 COVID-19 vaccine. Study-wide points: Clonal diversity was possibly underestimated, and the donors were mostly white British, with more females.

Profiled with immunoSEQ multiplex PCR; TCRdb holds only in-frame clones, not every one. The data contain about 160,000 clones, 80% to 95% of them singletons. This clone is a singleton in its sample. Its antigen is as yet unknown. Between the trimmed V and J ends, which lost 4 bases and 6 bases, there was a span of 13 bases. The CDR3 length is 13 residues. Germline CDR1 is SGDLS and CDR2 is YYNGEE. The source material was peripheral blood, sampled 28 days after the second AZD1222 dose. The clonotype comes from an adult who received the AZD1222 COVID-19 vaccine. The chain recombines TRBV9 with TRBJ1-2; a possible D gene is TRBD1 (6 bases). The CDR3 coding sequence is TGTGCCAGCAGCCCCCGGACAGAAGATGGCTACACCTTC. Its translation: CASSPRTEDGYTF.